The T cell receptor (beta chain) described here comes from a study of T cells after yellow fever vaccination. TCRdb ran MiXCR on the 5' RACE reads and lists one entry per CDR3 protein. The sample consists of about 330,000 distinct CDR3 sequences, roughly 7% of them appearing once. General study points: The booster response re-showed most primary clones: 96% CD4, around 87% CD8.

The table lists this clonotype with many counts. Its target is not known. The sequencing used PBMCs, collected 45 days after the first yellow fever vaccination. The TCR comes from a young man who received the YFV17D yellow fever vaccine.

The CDR3 region is CSAPSVANTEAFF. Here the CDR3 DNA reads TGCAGTGCCCCCAGTGTGGCGAACACTGAAGCTTTCTTT. The gene calls are TRBV20-1 and TRBJ1-1; D unresolved. This CDR3 contains 13 residues. Trimming stripped 6 bases from V and 1 base from J, with 12 bases between. Germline V gene lookup returns CDR1 DFQATT and CDR2 SNEGSKA (reference sequence).